This T cell receptor beta chain was documented in a study of CD8+ T cells in alopecia areata. RNA extraction and reverse transcription yielded cDNA as sequencing template. TCRdb keeps only in-frame clones here, not all; method: immunoSEQ multiplex PCR. The sample includes 100,000 to 150,000 clones, about 50% of them seen just once. The germline V gene has CDR1 MNHEY and CDR2 SMNVEV (reference sequence). Trimming removed 2 bases at V and 5 bases at J, with 5 bases between. The CDR3 sequence is 12 residues long. V usage is TRBV27 and J usage is TRBJ2-3; tentatively, D is TRBD1 (5 bases). The sample was CD8+ T cells sorted from blood, taken at week 0. This TCR came from a human donor with alopecia areata. The CDR3 DNA reads as TGTGCCAGCAGTTTAAGGGGAGATACGCAGTATTTT. It yields the protein CASSLRGDTQYF.